This T cell receptor (beta chain) appears in the sequencing data of a study of cytomegalovirus exposure and HLA in healthy donors. In the case of this clone: What it binds is not known.

The PCR made use of 60 Vbeta and 13 Jbeta primers. Assay used: immunoSEQ multiplex PCR; TCRdb lists only in-frame clones, some missing. The sample holds roughly 150,000 clones, around 66% seen once. Broader study findings: Many donors shared some public TCRs, even though most TCR sequences were rare. The availability of immune exposure information extended only to CMV serostatus. Most subjects had HLA-A and HLA-B alleles reportedly predicted accurately by TCR beta sequences.

This receptor was obtained from a woman aged 25 to 39 in good health and CMV-seropositive. Sequencing input: PBMCs.

The CDR3 loop reads CATKKLQNTGELFF. DNA of the CDR3: TGTGCCACCAAGAAGTTACAGAACACCGGGGAGCTGTTTTTT. This chain joins TRBV6-1 and TRBJ2-2; no reliable D call. The CDR3 has 14 residues. With 10 bases removed from V and 1 base from J, the gap between germline ends came to 13 bases. CDR1 and CDR2 (germline): MNHNS, SASEGT.